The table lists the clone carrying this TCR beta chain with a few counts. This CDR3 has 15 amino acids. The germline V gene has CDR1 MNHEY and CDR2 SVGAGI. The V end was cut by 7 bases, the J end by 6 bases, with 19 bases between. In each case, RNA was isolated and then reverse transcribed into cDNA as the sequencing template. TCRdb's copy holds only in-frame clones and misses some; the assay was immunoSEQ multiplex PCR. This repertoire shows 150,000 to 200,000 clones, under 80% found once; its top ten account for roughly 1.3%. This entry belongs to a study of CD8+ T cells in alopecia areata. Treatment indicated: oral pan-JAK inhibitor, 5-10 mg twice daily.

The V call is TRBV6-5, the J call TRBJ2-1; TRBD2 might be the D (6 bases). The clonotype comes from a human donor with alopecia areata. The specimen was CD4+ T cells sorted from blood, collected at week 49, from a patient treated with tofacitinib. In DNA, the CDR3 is TGTGCCAGCACCTCAGGCGGCGGGGTTGGCAATGAGCAGTTCTTC. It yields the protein CASTSGGGVGNEQFF.